Listed below are T cell receptor beta chains from one sample, sequenced in a study of blood T cells in healthy people across ages. MiXCR, applied by TCRdb to the 5' RACE reads, yields one record per CDR3 protein. The repertoire holds 650,000 to 700,000 distinct CDR3 sequences, with 52% as singletons. The sample consisted of blood. Receptors originate from a woman older than 75 in good health. CDR3s include the opening cysteine and the closing phenylalanine or tryptophan. Fields, in order: D gene, V gene, J gene, clone size, CDR3 DNA, CDR3 protein. The D gene is left open where the match is weak. Clone size is shown for a subset of rows, as once, few, many or a class of expanded clone.

D: .; V: TRBV20-1; J: TRBJ2-3; size: many; DNA: TGCAGTGCTAGTCGTAGCACAGATACGCAGTATTTT; CDR3: CSASRSTDTQYF
D: .; V: TRBV3-1; J: TRBJ1-2; size: .; DNA: TGTGCCAGCAGCCAATTGCGGCGGTCCCTTTATGGCTACACCTTC; CDR3: CASSQLRRSLYGYTF
D: .; V: TRBV12-3/TRBV12-4; J: TRBJ1-2; size: medium-sized; DNA: TGTGCCAGCAGGCGCCCGGGGCTTTCTAACTATGGCTACACCTTC; CDR3: CASRRPGLSNYGYTF
D: TRBD1; V: TRBV10-2; J: TRBJ2-5; size: .; DNA: TGCGCCAGCAGCGGGACAGATTATGTCAGAGAGACCCAGTACTTC; CDR3: CASSGTDYVRETQYF
D: TRBD1; V: TRBV5-1; J: TRBJ2-3; size: many; DNA: TGCGCCAGCAGCCCTGACAGGGGCCAACGGGATACGCAGTATTTT; CDR3: CASSPDRGQRDTQYF
D: TRBD2; V: TRBV14; J: TRBJ2-5; size: .; DNA: TGTGCCAGCAGCCAACAAGACCCTCTAGCGGAAGAGACCCAGTACTTC; CDR3: CASSQQDPLAEETQYF
D: .; V: TRBV6-1; J: TRBJ2-7; size: few; DNA: TGTGCCAGCAGTGACCCCCAAAGGAGCTCCTACGAGCAGTACTTC; CDR3: CASSDPQRSSYEQYF
D: TRBD1; V: TRBV6-2/TRBV6-3; J: TRBJ2-7; size: .; DNA: TGTACCAGCAGAGAGGGACAGGGGACCATCTACGAGCAGTACTTC; CDR3: CTSREGQGTIYEQYF
D: TRBD1; V: TRBV28; J: TRBJ2-7; size: .; DNA: TGTGCCAGCAACTCCCCGGGCAGGGGGTCCTACGAGCAGTACTTC; CDR3: CASNSPGRGSYEQYF
D: .; V: TRBV12-3/TRBV12-4; J: TRBJ2-7; size: once; DNA: TGTGCCAGCAGTCCCCGGGACTCCCTGGGCTACGAGCAGTACTTC; CDR3: CASSPRDSLGYEQYF
D: TRBD1; V: TRBV10-3; J: TRBJ2-3; size: many; DNA: TGTGCCGGAGCTTCCGGGACAGGGTTGCATACGCAGTATTTT; CDR3: CAGASGTGLHTQYF
D: .; V: TRBV7-2; J: TRBJ2-3; size: many; DNA: TGTGCCAGCAGCTTATTCAGGGAAGGAGATACGCAGTATTTT; CDR3: CASSLFREGDTQYF
D: TRBD2; V: TRBV5-1; J: TRBJ2-1; size: .; DNA: TGCGCCAGCAGCGGGGAGGGCCAGGCCTACAATGAGCAGTTCTTC; CDR3: CASSGEGQAYNEQFF
D: .; V: TRBV5-8; J: TRBJ1-5; size: .; DNA: TGTGCCAGCAGCCCGGGCAGGGGACCCCGCAATCAGCCCCAGCATTTT; CDR3: CASSPGRGPRNQPQHF
D: TRBD2; V: TRBV20-1; J: TRBJ2-2; size: .; DNA: TGCAGTGCGGCGGGGGGGGCGAACACCGGGGAGCTGTTTTTT; CDR3: CSAAGGANTGELFF
D: .; V: TRBV4-2; J: TRBJ2-2; size: few; DNA: TGTGCCGGCAGCCAAGAAGGGACTTTAAACACCGGGGAGCTGTTTTTT; CDR3: CAGSQEGTLNTGELFF
D: .; V: TRBV7-3; J: TRBJ2-1; size: many; DNA: TGTGCCAGCAGCCCAGAGGGATACTCCTACAATGAGCAGTTCTTC; CDR3: CASSPEGYSYNEQFF
D: .; V: TRBV3-1; J: TRBJ2-3; size: few; DNA: TGTGCCAGCAGCCCTGGAGGCATCTCAGATACGCAGTATTTT; CDR3: CASSPGGISDTQYF